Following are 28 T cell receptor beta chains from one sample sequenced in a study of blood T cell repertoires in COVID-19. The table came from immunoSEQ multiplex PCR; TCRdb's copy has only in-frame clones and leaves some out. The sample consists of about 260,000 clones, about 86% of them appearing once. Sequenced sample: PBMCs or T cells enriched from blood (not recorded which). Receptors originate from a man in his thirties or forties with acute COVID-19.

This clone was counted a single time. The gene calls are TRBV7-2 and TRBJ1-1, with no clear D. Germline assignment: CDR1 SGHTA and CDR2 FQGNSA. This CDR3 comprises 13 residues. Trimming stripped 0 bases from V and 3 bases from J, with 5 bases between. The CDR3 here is CASSLAKHTEAFF. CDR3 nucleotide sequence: TGTGCCAGCAGCTTAGCGAAGCACACTGAAGCTTTCTTT.

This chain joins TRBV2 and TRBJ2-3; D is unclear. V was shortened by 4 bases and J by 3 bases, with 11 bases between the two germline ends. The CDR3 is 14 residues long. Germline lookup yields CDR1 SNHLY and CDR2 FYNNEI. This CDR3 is CASSVEAGTDTQYF. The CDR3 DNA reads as TGTGCCAGCAGTGTCGAAGCCGGGACAGATACGCAGTATTTT.

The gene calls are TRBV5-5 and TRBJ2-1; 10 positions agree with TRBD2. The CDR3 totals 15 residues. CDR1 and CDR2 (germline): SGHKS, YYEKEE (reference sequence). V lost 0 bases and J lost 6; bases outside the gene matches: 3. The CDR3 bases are TGTGCCAGCAGCTTGGGGACTAGCGGAGTCAATGAGCAGTTCTTC. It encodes CASSLGTSGVNEQFF.

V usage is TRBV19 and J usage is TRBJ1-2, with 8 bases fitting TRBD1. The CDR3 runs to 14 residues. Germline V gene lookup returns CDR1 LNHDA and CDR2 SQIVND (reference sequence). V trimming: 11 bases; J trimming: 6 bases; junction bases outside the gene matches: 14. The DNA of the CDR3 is TGTGCCTCAGGGGGCGGGGACCAGGTGAATGGCTACACCTTC. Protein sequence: CASGGGDQVNGYTF.

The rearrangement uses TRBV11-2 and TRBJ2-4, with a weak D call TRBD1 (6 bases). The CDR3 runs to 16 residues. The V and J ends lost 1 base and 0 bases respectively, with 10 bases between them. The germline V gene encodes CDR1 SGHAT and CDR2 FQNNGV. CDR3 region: CASSLGQGLAKNIQYF. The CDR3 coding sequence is TGTGCCAGCAGCTTAGGCCAGGGGTTAGCCAAAAACATTCAGTACTTC.

CDR3 amino acids: CASKQGGTNTGELFF. The CDR3 region has the DNA TGCGCCAGCAAACAGGGTGGGACGAACACCGGGGAGCTGTTTTTT. The chain joins TRBV10-1 to TRBJ2-2; D might be TRBD1 (6 bases). V was trimmed by 7 bases and J by 0 bases, leaving 12 bases between them. CDR1 is WNHNN and CDR2 is SYGVQD in the germline V gene (reference sequence). The length of the CDR3 is 15 residues.

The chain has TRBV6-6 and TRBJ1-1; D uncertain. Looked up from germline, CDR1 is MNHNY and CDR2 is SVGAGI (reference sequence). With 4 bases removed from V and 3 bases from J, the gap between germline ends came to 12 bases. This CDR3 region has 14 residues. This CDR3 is CASSLRDLDTEAFF. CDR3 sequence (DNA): TGTGCCAGCAGTTTACGAGACTTGGACACTGAAGCTTTCTTT.

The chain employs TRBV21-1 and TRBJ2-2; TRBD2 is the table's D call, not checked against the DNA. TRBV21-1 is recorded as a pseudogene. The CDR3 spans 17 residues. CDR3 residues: CASSKEGVPGCGRELFF. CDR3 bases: TGTGCCAGCAGCAAAGAAGGAGTACCTGGATGCGGCCGGGAGCTGTTTTTT.

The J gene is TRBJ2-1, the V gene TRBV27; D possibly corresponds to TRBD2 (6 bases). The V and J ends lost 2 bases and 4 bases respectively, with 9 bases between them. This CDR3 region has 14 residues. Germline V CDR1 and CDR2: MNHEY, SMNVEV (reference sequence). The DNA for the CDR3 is TGTGCCAGCAGTTTAGGTGGGGGGTACAATGAGCAGTTCTTC. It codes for CASSLGGGYNEQFF.

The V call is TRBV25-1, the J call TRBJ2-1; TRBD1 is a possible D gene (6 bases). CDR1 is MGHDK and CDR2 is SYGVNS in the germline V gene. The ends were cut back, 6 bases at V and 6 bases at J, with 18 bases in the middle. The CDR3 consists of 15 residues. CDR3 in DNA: TGTGCCAGCAGCCTTGGACAGAGTAACCTCAATGAGCAGTTCTTC. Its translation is CASSLGQSNLNEQFF. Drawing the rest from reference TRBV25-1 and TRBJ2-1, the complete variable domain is EADIYQTPRYLVIGTGKKITLECSQTMGHDKMYWYQQDPGMELHLIHYSYGVNSTEKGDLSSESTVSRIRTEHFPLTLESARPSHTSQYLCASSLGQSNLNEQFFGPGTRLTVL.

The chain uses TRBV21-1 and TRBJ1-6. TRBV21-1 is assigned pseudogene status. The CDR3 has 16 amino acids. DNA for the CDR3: TGTGCCAGCAGCAAAGTAGAGGGCTCCTATAATTCACCCCTCCACTTT. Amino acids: CASSKVEGSYNSPLHF.

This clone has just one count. Here the CDR3 reads CASSNGQGPKNIQYF. The CDR3 DNA reads TGCGCCAGCAGCAACGGACAGGGCCCCAAAAACATTCAGTACTTC. The chain links TRBV5-1 to TRBJ2-4; 8 bases fit TRBD1. This CDR3 has 15 amino acids. The V gene end was trimmed by 4 bases and the J gene end by 2 bases; junction bases not matched to a gene: 5. CDR1 and CDR2 from the germline V gene are SGHRS and YFSETQ.

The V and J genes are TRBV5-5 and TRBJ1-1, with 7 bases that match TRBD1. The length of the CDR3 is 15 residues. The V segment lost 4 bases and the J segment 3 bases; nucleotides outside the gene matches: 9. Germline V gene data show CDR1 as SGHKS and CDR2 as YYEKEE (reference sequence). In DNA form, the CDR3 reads TGTGCCAGCAGCGCACTGGGACAGTTGGACACTGAAGCTTTCTTT. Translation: CASSALGQLDTEAFF.

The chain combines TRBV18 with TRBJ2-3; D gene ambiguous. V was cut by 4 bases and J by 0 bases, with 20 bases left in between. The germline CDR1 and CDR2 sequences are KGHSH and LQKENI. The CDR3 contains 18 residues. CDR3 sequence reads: CASSLLPGSVQSTDTQYF. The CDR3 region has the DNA TGTGCCAGCTCACTTCTCCCCGGGTCGGTACAAAGCACAGATACGCAGTATTTT.

CDR3 DNA sequence: TGTGCCAGTAGTATATGGGGTAGCGGGAGGGGCGATGAGCAGTTCTTC. The encoded protein is CASSIWGSGRGDEQFF. V is TRBV19 and J is TRBJ2-1, with TRBD2 identical over 11 bases. Germline V gene data show CDR1 as LNHDA and CDR2 as SQIVND (reference sequence). CDR3 length: 16 amino acids. The ends lost 2 bases at V and 8 bases at J; junction bases unmatched: 8.

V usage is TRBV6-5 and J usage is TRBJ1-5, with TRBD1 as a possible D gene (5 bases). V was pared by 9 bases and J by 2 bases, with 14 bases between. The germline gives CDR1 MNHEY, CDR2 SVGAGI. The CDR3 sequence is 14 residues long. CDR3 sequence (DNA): TGTGCCAGTCGCACTGGGGGGGGCAATCAGCCCCAGCATTTT. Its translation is CASRTGGGNQPQHF.

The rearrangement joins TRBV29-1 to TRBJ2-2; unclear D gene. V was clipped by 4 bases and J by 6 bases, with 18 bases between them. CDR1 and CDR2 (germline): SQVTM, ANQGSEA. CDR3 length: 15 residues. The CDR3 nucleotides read TGCAGCGTTGTTATCATGAGGAAAGCTGCCGGGGAGCTGTTTTTT. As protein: CSVVIMRKAAGELFF.

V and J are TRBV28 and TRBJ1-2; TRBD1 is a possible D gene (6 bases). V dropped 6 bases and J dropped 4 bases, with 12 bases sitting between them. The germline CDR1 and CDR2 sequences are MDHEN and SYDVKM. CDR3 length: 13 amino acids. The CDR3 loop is CASSSDSVYGYTF. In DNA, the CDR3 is TGTGCCAGCAGCTCGGACAGTGTCTATGGCTACACCTTC.

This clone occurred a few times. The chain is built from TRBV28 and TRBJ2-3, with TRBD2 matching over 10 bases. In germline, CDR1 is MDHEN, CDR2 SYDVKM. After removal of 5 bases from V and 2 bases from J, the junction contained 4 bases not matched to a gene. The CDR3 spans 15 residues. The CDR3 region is CASSASGGYTDTQYF. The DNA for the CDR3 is TGTGCCAGCAGTGCTAGCGGGGGTTACACAGATACGCAGTATTTT.

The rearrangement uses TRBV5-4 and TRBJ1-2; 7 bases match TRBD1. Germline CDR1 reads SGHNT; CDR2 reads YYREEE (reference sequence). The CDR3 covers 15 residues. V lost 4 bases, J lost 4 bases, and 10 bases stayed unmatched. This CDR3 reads CASSPERQGPYGYTF. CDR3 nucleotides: TGTGCCAGCAGCCCAGAGAGACAGGGACCCTATGGCTACACCTTC.

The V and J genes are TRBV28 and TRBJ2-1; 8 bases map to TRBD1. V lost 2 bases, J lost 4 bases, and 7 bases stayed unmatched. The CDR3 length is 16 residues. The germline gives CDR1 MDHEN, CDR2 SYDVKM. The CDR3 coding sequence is TGTGCCAGCAGTTTAGGGCAGACAGGGGCGTACAATGAGCAGTTCTTC. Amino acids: CASSLGQTGAYNEQFF.

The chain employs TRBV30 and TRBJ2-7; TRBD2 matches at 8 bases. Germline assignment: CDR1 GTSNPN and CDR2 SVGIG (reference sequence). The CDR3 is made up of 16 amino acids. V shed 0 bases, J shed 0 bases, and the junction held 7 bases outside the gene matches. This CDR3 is CAWSVRASGLSYEQYV. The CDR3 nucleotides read TGTGCCTGGAGTGTACGGGCTAGCGGGCTCTCCTACGAGCAGTACGTC.

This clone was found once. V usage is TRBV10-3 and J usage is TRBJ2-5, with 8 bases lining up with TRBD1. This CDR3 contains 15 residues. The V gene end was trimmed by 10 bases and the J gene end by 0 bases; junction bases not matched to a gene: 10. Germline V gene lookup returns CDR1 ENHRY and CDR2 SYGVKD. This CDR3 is CATVTGGLNQETQYF. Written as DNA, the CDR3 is TGTGCCACCGTTACAGGGGGTCTAAACCAAGAGACCCAGTACTTC.

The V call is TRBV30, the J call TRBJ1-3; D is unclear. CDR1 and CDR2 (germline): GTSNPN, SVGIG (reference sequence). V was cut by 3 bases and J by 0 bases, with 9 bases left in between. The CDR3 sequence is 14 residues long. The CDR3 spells CAWSRVRSGNTIYF. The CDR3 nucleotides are TGTGCCTGGAGCCGTGTTCGCTCTGGAAACACCATATATTTT.

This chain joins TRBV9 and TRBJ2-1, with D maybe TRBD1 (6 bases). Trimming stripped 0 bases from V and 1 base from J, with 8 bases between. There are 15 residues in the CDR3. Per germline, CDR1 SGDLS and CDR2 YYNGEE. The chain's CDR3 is CASSVVQGSYNEQFF. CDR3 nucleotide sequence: TGTGCCAGCAGCGTAGTACAGGGTTCCTACAATGAGCAGTTCTTC.

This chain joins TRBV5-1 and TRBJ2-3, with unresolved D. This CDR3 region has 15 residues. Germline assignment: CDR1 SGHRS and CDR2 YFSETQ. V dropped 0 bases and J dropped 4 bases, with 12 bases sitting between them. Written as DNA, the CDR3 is TGCGCCAGCAGCTTGGCCGGGTATCCTTCAGATACGCAGTATTTT. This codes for CASSLAGYPSDTQYF.

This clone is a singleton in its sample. CDR3 in amino acids: CASGLDKTSGGHNEQFF. The CDR3, as DNA: TGTGCTAGTGGTTTGGATAAGACTAGCGGGGGCCACAATGAGCAGTTCTTC. This rearrangement joins TRBV12-5 to TRBJ2-1; 12 nucleotides match TRBD2. The CDR3 length is 17 residues. From germline, CDR1 is LGHNT and CDR2 FRNRAP. The J segment lost 5 bases and the V segment lost 1 base, leaving 6 bases of the junction unmatched.

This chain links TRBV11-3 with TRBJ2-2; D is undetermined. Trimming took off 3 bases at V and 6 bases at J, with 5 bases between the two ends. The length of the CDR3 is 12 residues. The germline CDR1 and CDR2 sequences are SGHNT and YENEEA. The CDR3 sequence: CASSFFAGELFF. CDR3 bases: TGTGCCAGCAGCTTCTTCGCCGGGGAGCTGTTTTTT.